This T cell receptor beta chain originates from a study of blood T cells in healthy people across ages. V lost 2 bases and J lost 3; bases outside the gene matches: 4. Germline assignment: CDR1 MNHEY and CDR2 SVGEGT. The CDR3 spans 15 residues. Next came a second PCR, run for about 6 to 12 cycles, which used a sample-barcoded 5' primer along with a J-beta primer mix. Each cDNA was tagged by a template-switch adaptor containing 12 random nucleotides. TCRdb used MiXCR to reprocess the 5' RACE reads, holding one entry per CDR3 protein. The top ten clones hold about 26% of a sample with some 780,000 distinct CDR3 sequences, around 50% of them seen once. Note on this clonotype: Its antigen is currently unknown.

Study-level results: A conclusive naive versus antigen-experienced comparison was prevented by the unsorted PBMCs. Relative to aged donors, long-lived donors carried more naive CD4+ cells and displayed higher diversity.

Source material: blood. The sequence was collected from a man aged 40-49 years in good health. The chain couples TRBV6-2 or TRBV6-3 to TRBJ2-5; TRBD1 matches at 9 bases. The CDR3 sequence is CASSYLRDREETQYF. DNA of the CDR3: TGTGCCAGCAGTTACCTACGGGACAGGGAAGAGACCCAGTACTTC.